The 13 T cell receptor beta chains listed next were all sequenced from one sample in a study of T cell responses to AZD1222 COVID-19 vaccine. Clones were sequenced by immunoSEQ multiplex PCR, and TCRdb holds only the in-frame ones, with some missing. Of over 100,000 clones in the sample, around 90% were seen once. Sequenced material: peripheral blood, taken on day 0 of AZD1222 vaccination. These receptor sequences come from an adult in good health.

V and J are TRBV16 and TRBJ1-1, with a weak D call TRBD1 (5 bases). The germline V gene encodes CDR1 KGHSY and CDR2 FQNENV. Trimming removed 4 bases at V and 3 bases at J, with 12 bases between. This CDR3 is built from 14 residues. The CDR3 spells CASSPTMGDTEAFF. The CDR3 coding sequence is TGTGCCAGCAGCCCTACGATGGGGGACACTGAAGCTTTCTTT.

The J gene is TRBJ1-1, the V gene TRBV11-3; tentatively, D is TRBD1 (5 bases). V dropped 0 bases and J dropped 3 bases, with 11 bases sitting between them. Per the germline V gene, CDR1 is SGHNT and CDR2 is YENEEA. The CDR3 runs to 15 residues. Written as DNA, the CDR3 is TGTGCCAGCAGCTTAGATGGGGACCTGCACACTGAAGCTTTCTTT. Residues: CASSLDGDLHTEAFF.

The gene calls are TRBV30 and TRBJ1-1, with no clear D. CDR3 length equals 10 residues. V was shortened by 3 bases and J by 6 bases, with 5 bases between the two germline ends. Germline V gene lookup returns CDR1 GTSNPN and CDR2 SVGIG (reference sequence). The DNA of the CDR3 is TGTGCCTGGAGAGTCGCTGAAGCTTTCTTT. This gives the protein CAWRVAEAFF.

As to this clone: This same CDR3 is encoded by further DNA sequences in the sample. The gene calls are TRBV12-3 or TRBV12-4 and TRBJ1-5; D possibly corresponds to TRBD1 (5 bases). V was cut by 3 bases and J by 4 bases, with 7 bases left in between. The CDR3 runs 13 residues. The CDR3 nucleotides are TGTGCCAGCAGTTTCGGGGGGAATCAGCCCCAGCATTTT. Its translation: CASSFGGNQPQHF.

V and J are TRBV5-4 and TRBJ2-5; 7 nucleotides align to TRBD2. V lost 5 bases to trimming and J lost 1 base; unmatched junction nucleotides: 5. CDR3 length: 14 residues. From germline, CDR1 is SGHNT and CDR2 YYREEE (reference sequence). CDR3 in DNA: TGTGCCAGCAGTATCGGACTAGGCCAAGAGACCCAGTACTTC. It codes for CASSIGLGQETQYF. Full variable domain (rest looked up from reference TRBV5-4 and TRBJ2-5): ETGVTQSPTHLIKTRGQQVTLRCSSQSGHNTVSWYQQALGQGPQFIFQYYREEENGRGNFPPRFSGLQFPNYSSELNVNALELDDSALYLCASSIGLGQETQYFGPGTRLLVL.

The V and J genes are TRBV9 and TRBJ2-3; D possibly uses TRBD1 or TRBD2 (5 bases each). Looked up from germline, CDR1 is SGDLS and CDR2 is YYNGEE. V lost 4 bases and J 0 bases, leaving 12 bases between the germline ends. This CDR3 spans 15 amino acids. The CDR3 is CASSKPGTSTDTQYF. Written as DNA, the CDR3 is TGTGCCAGCAGCAAACCCGGGACGAGCACAGATACGCAGTATTTT.

The CDR3 nucleotides read TGTGCCATCAGTGAGGGCGGTTCCTCCTACGAGCAGTACTTC. Its translation is CAISEGGSSYEQYF. This chain links TRBV10-3 with TRBJ2-7, with D unclear. V was clipped by 2 bases and J by 0 bases, with 8 bases between them. The CDR3 spans 14 residues. Per germline, CDR1 ENHRY and CDR2 SYGVKD.

CDR3 protein: CASSPRGSSYNEQFF. CDR3 nucleotide sequence: TGTGCCAGCAGCCCCCGGGGGAGCTCCTACAATGAGCAGTTCTTC. The genes are TRBV7-6 and TRBJ2-1; possible D gene TRBD2, 6 bases. The CDR3 is made up of 15 amino acids. Germline values: CDR1 SGHVS, CDR2 FNYEAQ. V was pared by 5 bases and J by 0 bases, with 11 bases between.

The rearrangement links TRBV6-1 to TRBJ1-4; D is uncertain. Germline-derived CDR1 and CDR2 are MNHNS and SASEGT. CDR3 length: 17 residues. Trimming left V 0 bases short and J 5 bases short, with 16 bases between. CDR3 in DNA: TGTGCCAGCAGTGAAGCGCTTTTAAGGATGGGAAATGAAAAACTGTTTTTT. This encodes CASSEALLRMGNEKLFF.

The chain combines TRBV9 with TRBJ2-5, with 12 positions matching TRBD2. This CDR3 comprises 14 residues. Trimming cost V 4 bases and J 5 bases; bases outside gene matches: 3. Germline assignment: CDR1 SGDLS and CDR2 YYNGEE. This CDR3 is CASSLGLAGETQYF. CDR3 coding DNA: TGTGCCAGCAGCTTAGGACTAGCGGGGGAGACCCAGTACTTC. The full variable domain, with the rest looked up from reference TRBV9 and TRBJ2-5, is DSGVTQTPKHLITATGQRVTLRCSPRSGDLSVYWYQQSLDQGLQFLIQYYNGEERAKGNILERFSAQQFPDLHSELNLSSLELGDSALYFCASSLGLAGETQYFGPGTRLLVL.

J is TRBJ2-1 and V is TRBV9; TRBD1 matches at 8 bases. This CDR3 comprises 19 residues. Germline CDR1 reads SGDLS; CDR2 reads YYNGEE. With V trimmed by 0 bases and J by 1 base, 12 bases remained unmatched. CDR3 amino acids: CASSVVPVGDRGSYNEQFF. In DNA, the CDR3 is TGTGCCAGCAGCGTAGTCCCAGTTGGTGACAGGGGATCCTACAATGAGCAGTTCTTC. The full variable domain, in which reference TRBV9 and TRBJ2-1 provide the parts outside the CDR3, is DSGVTQTPKHLITATGQRVTLRCSPRSGDLSVYWYQQSLDQGLQFLIQYYNGEERAKGNILERFSAQQFPDLHSELNLSSLELGDSALYFCASSVVPVGDRGSYNEQFFGPGTRLTVL.

The CDR3 loop is CASSPQGAVNTEAFF. The CDR3 region has the DNA TGTGCCAGCAGCCCACAGGGGGCTGTGAACACTGAAGCTTTCTTT. The rearrangement links TRBV5-5 to TRBJ1-1; TRBD1 matches at 9 bases. Germline-derived CDR1 and CDR2 are SGHKS and YYEKEE (reference sequence). Trimming took 4 bases from V and 0 from J; bases not matched to a gene: 4. The CDR3 runs 15 residues.

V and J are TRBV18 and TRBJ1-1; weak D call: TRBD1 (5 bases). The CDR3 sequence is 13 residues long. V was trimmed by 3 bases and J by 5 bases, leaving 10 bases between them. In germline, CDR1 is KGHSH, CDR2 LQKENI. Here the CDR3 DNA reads TGTGCCAGCTCACCTGGGACTGGGACTGAAGCTTTCTTT. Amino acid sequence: CASSPGTGTEAFF. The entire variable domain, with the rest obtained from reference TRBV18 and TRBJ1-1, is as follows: NAGVMQNPRHLVRRRGQEARLRCSPMKGHSHVYWYRQLPEEGLKFMVYLQKENIIDESGMPKERFSAEFPKEGPSILRIQQVVRGDSAAYFCASSPGTGTEAFFGQGTRLTVV.